The present T cell receptor beta chain was sequenced within a study of Ad26.COV2.S vaccination and SARS-CoV-2 variants. The study's findings and limits: Vaccinees showed greater spike-specific TCR breadth than placebo recipients.

Per the germline V gene, CDR1 is LNHDA and CDR2 is SQIVND (reference sequence). Trimming took 6 bases from V and 6 from J, leaving 12 bases between them. There are 13 residues in the CDR3. Treatment specified: around 19 received Ad26.COV2.S at low or high dose, single or two shots; 5 received placebo; per-sample allocation not given. Sampling was performed 63 days after the first vaccine or placebo injection. What was given as vaccine was an Ad26 vector encoding Wuhan-strain SARS-CoV-2 spike. Sequenced by immunoSEQ multiplex PCR; TCRdb stores in-frame clones only, minus some. The table includes hundreds of thousands of clones, roughly 80% detected once. This clone was recorded a few times. No antigen is known for it.

Specimen: peripheral blood, collected in a trial of Ad26.COV2.S vaccine versus placebo. The TCR was taken from a person between 18 and 59 years old who received the Ad26.COV2.S COVID-19 vaccine or a placebo. This rearrangement joins TRBV19 to TRBJ1-5, with a possible D match to TRBD1 (5 bases). The CDR3 DNA is TGTGCCAGTAGCTGGGGGGTTGGTCAGCCCCAGCATTTT. Translated: CASSWGVGQPQHF.